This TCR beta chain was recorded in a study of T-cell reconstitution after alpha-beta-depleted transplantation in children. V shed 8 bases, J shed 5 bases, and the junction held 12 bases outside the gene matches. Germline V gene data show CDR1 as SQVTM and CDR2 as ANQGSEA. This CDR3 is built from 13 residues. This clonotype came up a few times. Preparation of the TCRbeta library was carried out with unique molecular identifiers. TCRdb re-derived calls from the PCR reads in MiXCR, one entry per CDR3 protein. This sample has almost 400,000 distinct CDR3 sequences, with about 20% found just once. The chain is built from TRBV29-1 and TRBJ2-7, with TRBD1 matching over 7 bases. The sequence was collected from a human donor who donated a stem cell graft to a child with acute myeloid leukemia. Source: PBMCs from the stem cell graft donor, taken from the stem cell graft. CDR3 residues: CSTRPGTADEQYF. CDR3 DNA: TGCAGCACCAGACCTGGGACAGCGGACGAGCAGTACTTC.